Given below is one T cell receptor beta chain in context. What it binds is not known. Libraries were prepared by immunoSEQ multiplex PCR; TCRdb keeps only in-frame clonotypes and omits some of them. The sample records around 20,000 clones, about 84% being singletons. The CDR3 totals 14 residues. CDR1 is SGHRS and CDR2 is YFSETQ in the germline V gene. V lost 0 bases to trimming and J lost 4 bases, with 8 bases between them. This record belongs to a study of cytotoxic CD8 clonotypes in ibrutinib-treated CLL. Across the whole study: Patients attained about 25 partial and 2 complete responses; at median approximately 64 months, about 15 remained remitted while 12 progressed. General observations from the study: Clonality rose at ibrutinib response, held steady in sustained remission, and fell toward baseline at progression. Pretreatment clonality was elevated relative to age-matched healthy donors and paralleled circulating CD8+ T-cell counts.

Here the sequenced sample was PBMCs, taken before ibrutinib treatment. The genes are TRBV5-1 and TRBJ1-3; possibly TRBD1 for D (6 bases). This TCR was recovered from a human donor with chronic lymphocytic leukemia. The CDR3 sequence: CASSLDRAGNTIYF. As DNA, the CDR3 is TGCGCCAGCAGCTTGGACAGGGCAGGAAACACCATATATTTT.